This TCR beta chain was recorded in a study of blood T cell repertoires in COVID-19. Overall study context: Samples of COVID-19 (acute and convalescent) were obtained from the United States, Italy and Spain.

Authors' methods: Estimates of nucleated cell counts were drawn from the amplification of reference gene primers. TCRdb's copy holds only in-frame clones and misses some; the assay was immunoSEQ multiplex PCR. D and trimming come from the DNA, and the V and J calls and clone size come from that table. The repertoire holds around 110,000 clones, almost 85% seen once, with less than 9% in the top ten. In this sample, this clone turned up many times. The CDR3 sequence is 15 residues long. CDR1 is SGHNT, CDR2 YYREEE, per germline (reference sequence). V lost 3 bases, J lost 0 bases, and 6 bases stayed unmatched.

Sequencing input: peripheral blood. The chain employs TRBV5-4 and TRBJ2-7; the match to TRBD1 covers 7 bases. The source of this sequence is a man between 70 and 80 years old with active or convalescent COVID-19. Written as DNA, the CDR3 is TGTGCCAGCAGCTCTACAGGGGCAAGCTCCTACGAGCAGTACTTC. Protein: CASSSTGASSYEQYF.